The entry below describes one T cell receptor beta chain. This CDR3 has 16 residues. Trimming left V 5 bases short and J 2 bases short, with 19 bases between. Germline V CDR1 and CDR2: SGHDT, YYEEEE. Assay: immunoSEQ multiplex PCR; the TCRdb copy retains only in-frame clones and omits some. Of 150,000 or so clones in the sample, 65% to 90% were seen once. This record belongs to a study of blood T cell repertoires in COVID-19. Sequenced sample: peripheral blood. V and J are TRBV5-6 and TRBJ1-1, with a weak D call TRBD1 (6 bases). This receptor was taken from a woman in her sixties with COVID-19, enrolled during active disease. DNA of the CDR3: TGTGCCAGCAGATATACCGAGGACAGATTTAACACTGAAGCTTTCTTT. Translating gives CASRYTEDRFNTEAFF.